This T cell receptor (beta chain) was captured by sequencing in a study of T cell repertoires in cytomegalovirus infection. Study details: Carrying CMV and the relevant HLA type showed in public TCR beta signatures.

There are a few counts of this clonotype. CDR3 length equals 15 residues. Germline loops: CDR1 DFQATT, CDR2 SNEGSKA (reference sequence). Germline trimming cut 3 bases from V and 5 bases from J; bases unmatched to any gene: 11. One entry per CDR3 protein, called by TCRdb with MiXCR from the reads. The table has roughly 500,000 distinct CDR3 sequences, around 10% seen once; the top ten hold about 10%. The rearrangement uses TRBV20-1 and TRBJ2-7; 9 bases map to TRBD1. The sequenced sample consisted of PBMCs. The sequence came from a human donor in good health (CMV status not recorded). Some clones in this sample may be carry-over from other donors' samples. Written as DNA, the CDR3 is TGCAGTGCTAGCCCTATGACAGGGGGGCCCCACGAGCAGTACTTC. Protein sequence: CSASPMTGGPHEQYF.